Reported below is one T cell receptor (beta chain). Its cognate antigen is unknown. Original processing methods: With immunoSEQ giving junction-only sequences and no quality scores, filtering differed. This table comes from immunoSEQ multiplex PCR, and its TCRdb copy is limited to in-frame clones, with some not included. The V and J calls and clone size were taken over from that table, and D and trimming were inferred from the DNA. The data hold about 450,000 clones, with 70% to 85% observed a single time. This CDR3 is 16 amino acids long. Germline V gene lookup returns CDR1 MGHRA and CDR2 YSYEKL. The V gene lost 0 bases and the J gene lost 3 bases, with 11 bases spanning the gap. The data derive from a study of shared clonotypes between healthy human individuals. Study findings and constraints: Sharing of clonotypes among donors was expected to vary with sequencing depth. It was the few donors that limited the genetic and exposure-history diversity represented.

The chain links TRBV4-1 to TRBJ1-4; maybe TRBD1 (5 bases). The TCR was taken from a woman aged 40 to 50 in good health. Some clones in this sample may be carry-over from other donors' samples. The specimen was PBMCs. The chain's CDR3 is CASSQDPLGANEKLFF. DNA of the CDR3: TGCGCCAGCAGCCAAGATCCCTTGGGGGCTAATGAAAAACTGTTTTTT.